This T cell receptor (beta chain) came from a study of T cell responses to AZD1222 COVID-19 vaccine (dated by TCRdb to about 2021). Turning to the overall study: Because spike-specific TCR depth and breadth did not differ between the two schedules, AZD1222 recipients who got a second dose at roughly 4 weeks were pooled with those who got a second dose at roughly 12 weeks. Trial participants were enrolled by age into subgroups of 18-55, 56-69 and 70-plus years, and around 150, 28 and 57 TCR-sequenced participants, respectively, were included in these subgroups. TCR sequencing covered some 250 trial participants: 200 to 220 given two doses of AZD1222 and about 26 given two doses of MenACWY control vaccine. General findings and caveats noted by the study authors: The 56-69-year group was small, and its depth increase did not reach significance, likely because of low power. Because no samples from the day 14 peak response were available, repertoires could be characterized only after the peak T cell response. After two AZD1222 doses, spike-specific TCR breadth and depth were significantly higher than at day 0 and than in MenACWY recipients. Most participants were white British and females outnumbered males, and the authors suggested that clonal diversity may have been underestimated. Only five or six AZD1222 recipients were SARS-CoV-2 seropositive at baseline, limiting conclusions about previously exposed vaccinees. The whole spike protein was spanned by vaccine-associated CD4 TCRs, and dominant responses were seen in regions 160-218 and 743-854. Reportedly, almost half of the unique spike-specific TCRs recognized epitopes lying outside the regions that are mutated in the B.1.351 and B.1.1.7 variants.

The time point label for this specimen denotes: baseline before first vaccination. Vaccinee samples were obtained from the UK trials COV001 and COV002, which included a single-blind randomized controlled phase 2/3 trial of AZD1222 (ChAdOx1 nCoV-19) in healthy adults. For TCRbeta chain sequencing, PBMC samples from trial participants were taken at day 0 and at day 28 after the second dose. The CDR3 regions of human TCRbeta chains were subjected to immunosequencing. On the study's bioinformatics: TCRs in the repertoires were compared against a reference library of SARS-CoV-2-specific TCRs that had been generated with the MIRA antigen-specificity platform. Breadth was defined as the fraction of unique TCRs that were SARS-CoV-2-associated, and depth was defined as the fraction of total T cells that were SARS-CoV-2-associated. Using the MIRA data, each spike-specific TCR was assigned both to the spike region to which the TCR was reactive and to a CD4 or CD8 class. Log10-transformed breadth and depth values were compared by one-way ANOVA with Sidak's multiple comparisons tests. TCRdb limited this immuneACCESS table to in-frame rearrangements with V and J called. A share of clones is missing; checked studies link under half to unresolved V genes, and the rest is unexplained. V, J and clone size are those of that table, while D and trimming were read from the DNA. The sample has around 140,000 clones on record, around nine tenths of them singletons. The ten largest account for roughly 6.3% of the sample.

Concerning this clone itself: Its antigen specificity is not known. Base quality data are lacking; no much larger clone is found one base away.

The receptor's source is an adult in good health. The starting material was peripheral blood, obtained on day 0 of AZD1222 vaccination.

The CDR3 reads CASSQDRQGVRGYTF. The bases are TGTGCCAGCAGCCAAGATCGCCAGGGGGTAAGAGGCTACACCTTC. The sequence joins TRBV14 to TRBJ1-2; 7 central nucleotides agree with TRBD1. According to the germline V gene, CDR1 reads SGHDN and CDR2 reads FVKESK. Trimmed from V: 0 bases; trimmed from J: 8 bases; junction bases lacking a gene match: 9. Reading from cysteine to phenylalanine, the CDR3 counts 15 amino acids. The sequence is cut down to CDR3 DNA, 45 bases in frame from base 1.